Presented here are 17 T cell receptor beta chains from one specimen sequenced in a study of Ad26.COV2.S vaccination and SARS-CoV-2 variants. Data came from immunoSEQ multiplex PCR; TCRdb stores just in-frame clones and leaves some out. The sample includes about 390,000 clones, approximately 91% of them seen just once. The sample's treatment: around 19 received Ad26.COV2.S at low or high dose, single or two shots; about 5 received placebo; per-sample allocation not given. The study sampled participants on day 63 after the first vaccine or placebo injection. The sample was peripheral blood, taken in a trial of Ad26.COV2.S vaccine versus placebo. All receptors derive from a person between 18 and 60 years old who received the Ad26.COV2.S COVID-19 vaccine or a placebo.

This chain connects TRBV11-2 to TRBJ2-5; 12 nucleotides align to TRBD2. CDR1 is SGHAT and CDR2 is FQNNGV in the germline V gene. Losses at the gene ends were 5 bases for V and 4 bases for J; bases not matched to a gene: 5. This CDR3 contains 15 residues. The CDR3 bases are TGTGCCAGCAGCCCAGGGACTAGCGGGCGAGAGACCCAGTACTTC. Amino acid sequence: CASSPGTSGRETQYF.

The rearrangement uses TRBV5-1 and TRBJ1-6; a possible D gene is TRBD1 (6 bases). Per germline, CDR1 SGHRS and CDR2 YFSETQ. Trimming took 1 base from V and 5 from J, leaving 22 bases between them. The CDR3 is made up of 19 amino acids. The CDR3, as DNA: TGCGCCAGCAGCTTGAGGCCCATTGGAGGGGGAAAGGATAATTCACCCCTCCACTTT. Translation gives CASSLRPIGGGKDNSPLHF.

The chain has TRBV6-4 and TRBJ1-1; 8 nucleotides line up with TRBD1. V trimming: 10 bases; J trimming: 9 bases; junction bases outside the gene matches: 10. Germline CDR1 MRHNA, CDR2 SNTAGT. The CDR3 consists of 12 residues. For the CDR3, the DNA is TGTGCCATCCAGGGGGCTATAAGAAAAGCTTTCTTT. Protein product: CAIQGAIRKAFF.

This chain joins TRBV19 and TRBJ2-2; no clear D gene. Deletions cut 5 bases from V and 2 bases from J, with 9 bases between. The CDR3 consists of 14 residues. Germline assignment: CDR1 LNHDA and CDR2 SQIVND (reference sequence). The chain's CDR3 is CASSGTANTGELFF. The CDR3 bases are TGTGCCAGTAGTGGAACAGCTAACACCGGGGAGCTGTTTTTT.

The chain links TRBV27 to TRBJ2-3; no definite D call. This CDR3 has 14 residues. The germline V and J ends were trimmed by 6 bases and 4 bases, with 14 bases remaining between them. Looked up from germline, CDR1 is MNHEY and CDR2 is SMNVEV (reference sequence). CDR3: CASSPRPASDTQYF. DNA for the CDR3: TGTGCCAGCAGCCCCCGTCCGGCCTCAGATACGCAGTATTTT.

The CDR3 region has the DNA TGCAGCGTTGGCGCTAGCGGGGGTTTAGAGACCCAGTACTTC. This codes for CSVGASGGLETQYF. The chain employs TRBV29-1 and TRBJ2-5; 10 bases are shared with TRBD2. The junction had 6 bases not matched to a gene; V was cut back by 4 bases and J by 4 bases. There are 14 residues in the CDR3. Germline CDR1 reads SQVTM; CDR2 reads ANQGSEA.

As to this clone: One junction end does not reproduce the germline sequence, and a read error may be involved. V usage is TRBV6-5 and J usage is TRBJ1-3, with unresolved D. The CDR3 contains 11 residues. CDR1 and CDR2 (germline): MNHEY, SVGAGI. The CDR3 DNA reads as TGTGCCAGCAGCCCGTTACAGCGTATGAATTTT. It yields the protein CASSPLQRMNF.

J is TRBJ2-1 and V is TRBV10-3; 12 nucleotides match TRBD2. Germline V gene data show CDR1 as ENHRY and CDR2 as SYGVKD. This CDR3 has 13 residues. Trimming removed 10 bases from V and 9 bases from J; junction bases left unmatched: 7. CDR3 residues: CATLAGGVGEQFF. In DNA form, the CDR3 reads TGTGCCACCCTAGCGGGGGGGGTCGGTGAGCAGTTCTTC.

Details on this clone: The sample holds other DNA sequences that translate to the same CDR3. The rearrangement joins TRBV20-1 to TRBJ1-1; D gene ambiguous. Germline V gene data show CDR1 as DFQATT and CDR2 as SNEGSKA (reference sequence). Trimming stripped 2 bases from V and 1 base from J, with 2 bases between. This CDR3 has 11 amino acids. CDR3 bases: TGCAGTGCTAGACGGAACACTGAAGCTTTCTTT. This translates into CSARRNTEAFF.

This clone was seen only once. This rearrangement joins TRBV6-5 to TRBJ2-5, with D uncertain. The V end lost 10 bases, the J end lost 7 bases, and 10 bases lay between the germline ends. The V gene's germline CDR1 is MNHEY and CDR2 SVGAGI. The CDR3 consists of 10 residues. The CDR3 coding sequence is TGTGCCACCAAAACTGGGACCCAGTACTTC. It is translated as CATKTGTQYF.

The V and J genes are TRBV4-1 and TRBJ1-4, with D uncertain. Germline loops: CDR1 MGHRA, CDR2 YSYEKL. CDR3 length: 14 residues. Deletions cut 3 bases from V and 7 bases from J, with 12 bases between. The CDR3 DNA is TGCGCCAGCAGCCACCCCGCTTCGGGTGAAAAACTGTTTTTT. It translates to CASSHPASGEKLFF.

The chain links TRBV12-3 or TRBV12-4 to TRBJ2-1, with D maybe TRBD1 (6 bases). The CDR3 spans 11 residues. The V end was cut by 8 bases, the J end by 10 bases, with 12 bases between. The CDR3, as DNA: TGTGCCAGCTCTGAGGGGGTGGAGCAGTTCTTC. Protein: CASSEGVEQFF.

This rearrangement joins TRBV7-8 to TRBJ1-1; D is possibly TRBD1 (5 bases). Between the trimmed V and J ends, which lost 2 bases and 5 bases, there was a span of 21 bases. The CDR3 has 17 residues. CDR1 is SGHVS and CDR2 is FQNEAQ in the germline V gene. CDR3 bases: TGTGCCAGCAGCTTACCCGTTCGGGGGGGGAGAGGGACTGAAGCTTTCTTT. The encoded protein is CASSLPVRGGRGTEAFF.

This CDR3 is CSARREKLFF. The CDR3 bases are TGCAGTGCTAGACGCGAAAAACTGTTTTTT. The chain carries TRBV20-1 and TRBJ1-4; D uncertain. There are 10 residues in the CDR3. The V end lost 2 bases, the J end lost 8 bases, and 3 bases lay between the germline ends. CDR1 is DFQATT, CDR2 SNEGSKA, per germline (reference sequence).

This sequence joins TRBV6-2 or TRBV6-3 and TRBJ1-5, with D uncertain. CDR1 and CDR2 from the germline V gene are MNHEY and SVGEGT. The CDR3 extends over 15 amino acids. V was pared by 2 bases and J by 0 bases, with 8 bases between. CDR3 sequence: CASSYRQISNQPQHF. Written as DNA, the CDR3 is TGTGCCAGCAGTTACCGGCAGATTAGCAATCAGCCCCAGCATTTT.

This rearrangement joins TRBV5-8 to TRBJ2-2, with 9 bases fitting TRBD1. The CDR3 has 16 residues. V dropped 1 base and J dropped 3; count of bases not matched to a gene: 4. Germline V CDR1 and CDR2: SGHTS, YDEGEE. CDR3 nucleotide sequence: TGTGCCAGCAGCTTGATTGGGACAGGGTACACCGGGGAGCTGTTTTTT. Residues: CASSLIGTGYTGELFF.

This clone was counted a few times. V gene TRBV7-9 combines with J gene TRBJ2-5; weak D call: TRBD1 (6 bases). CDR3 length: 14 residues. Trimming removed 6 bases from V and 2 bases from J, with 13 bases in between. From germline, CDR1 is SEHNR and CDR2 FQNEAQ (reference sequence). The CDR3 sequence: CASSIGGLQETQYF. CDR3 DNA: TGTGCCAGCAGTATAGGGGGTTTGCAAGAGACCCAGTACTTC.